This TCR beta chain was documented in a study of CD8+ T cells in alopecia areata. Remarks on this clone: Its target is not known.

Germline V gene sequence: CDR1 MNHEY, CDR2 SVGAGI. Trimming shortened V by 4 bases and J by 3 bases, and 7 bases separated the two germline ends. This CDR3 spans 14 amino acids. Study-wide results and limits: In patients, TCRs were shared less clearly than in mice, and HLA may possibly be involved. Because one nonresponder was included, the link of baseline CD8+ expansion to response is considered uncertain. It was lesional scalp, especially alopecia totalis/universalis, that showed higher clonality than normal scalp.

Extracted from the samples, RNA was reverse transcribed into cDNA to serve as the sequencing template. Sequencing used immunoSEQ multiplex PCR; TCRdb keeps in-frame clones, though not all of them. The table has roughly 150,000 clones, roughly 50% seen once. The treatment here: oral pan-JAK inhibitor, 5-10 mg twice daily. This receptor was taken from a human donor with alopecia areata. The chain is built from TRBV6-5 and TRBJ2-6, with no clear D. The sequenced sample was CD8+ T cells sorted from blood, obtained at week 4, from a patient treated with tofacitinib. The CDR3, as DNA: TGTGCCAGCAGTTCGCCGGATGGGGCCAACGTCCTGACTTTC. Amino acid sequence: CASSSPDGANVLTF.